This entry concerns a single TCR beta chain. This sample is part of a study of spatial heterogeneity in lung cancer. TCR cDNA molecules each carried a unique molecular identifier. TCRdb analysed the 5' RACE reads with MiXCR anew, one entry per CDR3 protein. The table has 40,000 to 45,000 distinct CDR3 sequences, roughly an eighth seen once. V lost 6 bases and J lost 2, with 20 bases in between. The CDR3 is made up of 15 amino acids. The germline gives CDR1 DFQATT, CDR2 SNEGSKA (reference sequence). Time point given: sample taken at primary tumor resection. Material for sequencing was whole RNA from tumor, nontumor lung or frozen PBMC, left unsorted.

The clonotype originates from a male donor with early-stage non-small cell lung cancer. The chain is built from TRBV20-1 and TRBJ2-7; D tentatively fits TRBD1 or TRBD2 (5 bases each). The sequenced sample was PBMCs, obtained at surgery. The DNA for the CDR3 is TGCAGTGCAATCCCCGGGACCAGTCTAACCTACGAGCAGTACTTC. The encoded protein is CSAIPGTSLTYEQYF.